A selection of T cell receptor beta chains follows, all from one sample in a study of blood T cells in healthy people across ages. TCRdb independently ran MiXCR on the 5' RACE reads; one entry per CDR3 protein. The data show hundreds of thousands of distinct CDR3 sequences, 29% seen once. The sample was blood. The source is a woman older than 75 in good health. Each CDR3 is given with its conserved first and last residue. D genes are given only for firm matches. Not all rows give a size; the values are once, few, many and, for expanded clones, a class.

TRBJ2-6	few	TRBV5-1	TRBD2	CASSMGLAGGSGANVLTF	TGCGCCAGCAGCATGGGACTAGCGGGGGGATCTGGGGCCAACGTCCTGACTTTC
TRBJ2-7	many	TRBV12-3/TRBV12-4	-	CASSLSASYEQYF	TGTGCCAGCAGTTTGAGCGCCTCCTACGAGCAGTACTTC
TRBJ1-4	many	TRBV12-3/TRBV12-4	-	CASRRDIEEKLFF	TGTGCCAGCAGGCGGGACATCGAGGAAAAACTGTTTTTT
TRBJ2-5	-	TRBV29-1	TRBD1	CSVTTGEETQYF	TGCAGCGTCACTACAGGGGAAGAGACCCAGTACTTC
TRBJ1-2	few	TRBV20-1	TRBD1	CSARDSTAGGVGYGYTF	TGCAGTGCTAGAGATAGTACGGCAGGGGGCGTTGGCTATGGCTACACCTTC
TRBJ1-4	many	TRBV12-3/TRBV12-4	-	CASSIQPGASEKLFF	TGTGCCAGCAGCATCCAACCGGGGGCTAGTGAAAAACTGTTTTTT
TRBJ2-3	-	TRBV12-3/TRBV12-4	-	CASSFGAGVRADTQYF	TGTGCCAGCAGTTTTGGAGCAGGAGTGAGAGCAGATACGCAATATTTT
TRBJ2-1	-	TRBV14	TRBD2	CASSQDITRGGRNEQFF	TGTGCCAGCAGCCAAGATATCACCCGGGGGGGCCGTAATGAGCAGTTCTTC
TRBJ2-7	-	TRBV6-1	-	CASRTLTGHYYEQYF	TGTGCCAGCAGGACCCTAACGGGACACTACTACGAGCAGTACTTC
TRBJ2-3	many	TRBV10-3	TRBD1	CAIRDRGHSDTQYF	TGTGCCATCAGGGACAGGGGGCATTCAGATACGCAGTATTTT